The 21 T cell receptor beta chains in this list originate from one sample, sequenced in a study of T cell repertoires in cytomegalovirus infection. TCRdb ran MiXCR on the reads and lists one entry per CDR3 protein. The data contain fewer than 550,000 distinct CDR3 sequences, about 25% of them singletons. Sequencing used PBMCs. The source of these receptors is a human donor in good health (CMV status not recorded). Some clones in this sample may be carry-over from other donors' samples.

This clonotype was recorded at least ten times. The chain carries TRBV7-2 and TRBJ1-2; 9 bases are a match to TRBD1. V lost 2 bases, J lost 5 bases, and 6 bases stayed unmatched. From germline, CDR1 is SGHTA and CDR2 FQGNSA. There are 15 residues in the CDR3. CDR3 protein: CASSLFTGGGYGYTF. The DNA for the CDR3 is TGTGCCAGCAGCTTATTCACAGGGGGCGGGTATGGCTACACCTTC.

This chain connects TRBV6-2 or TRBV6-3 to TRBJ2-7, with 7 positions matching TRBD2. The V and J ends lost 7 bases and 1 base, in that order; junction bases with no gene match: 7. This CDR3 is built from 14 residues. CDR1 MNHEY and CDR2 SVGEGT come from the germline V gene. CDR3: CASNRAGSSYEQYF. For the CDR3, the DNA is TGTGCCAGCAACCGAGCGGGATCTTCCTACGAGCAGTACTTC.

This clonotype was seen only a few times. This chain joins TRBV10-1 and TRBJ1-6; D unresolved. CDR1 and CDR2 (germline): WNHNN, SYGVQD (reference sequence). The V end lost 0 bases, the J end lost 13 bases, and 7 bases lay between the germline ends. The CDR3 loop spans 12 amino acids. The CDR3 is CASSESTQPLHF. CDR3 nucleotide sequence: TGCGCCAGCAGTGAGTCGACTCAGCCCCTCCACTTT.

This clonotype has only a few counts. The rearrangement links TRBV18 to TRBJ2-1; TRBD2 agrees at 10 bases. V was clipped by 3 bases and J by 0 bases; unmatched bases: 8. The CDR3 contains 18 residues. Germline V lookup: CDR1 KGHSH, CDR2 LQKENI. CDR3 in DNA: TGTGCCAGCTCACCGATGCTAGCGGGGGAGTTCTCCTACAATGAGCAGTTCTTC. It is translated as CASSPMLAGEFSYNEQFF.

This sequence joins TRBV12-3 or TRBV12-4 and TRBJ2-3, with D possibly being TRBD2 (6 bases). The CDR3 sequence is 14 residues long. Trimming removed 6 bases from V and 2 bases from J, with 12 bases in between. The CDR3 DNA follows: TGTGCCAGCAGGACGGGACTCGACACAGATACGCAGTATTTT. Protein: CASRTGLDTDTQYF.

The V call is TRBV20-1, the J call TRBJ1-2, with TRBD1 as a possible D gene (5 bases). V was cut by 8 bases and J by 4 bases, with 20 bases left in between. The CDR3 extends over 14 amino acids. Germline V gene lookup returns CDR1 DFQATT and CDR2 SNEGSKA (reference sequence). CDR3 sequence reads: CSPKNPGTSYGYTF. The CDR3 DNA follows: TGCAGTCCCAAGAACCCCGGGACCTCCTATGGCTACACCTTC.

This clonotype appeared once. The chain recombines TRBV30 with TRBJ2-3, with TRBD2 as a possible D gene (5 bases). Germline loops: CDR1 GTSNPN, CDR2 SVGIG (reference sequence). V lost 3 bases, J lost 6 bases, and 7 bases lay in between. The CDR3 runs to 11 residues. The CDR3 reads CAWSQRDTQYF. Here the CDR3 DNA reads TGTGCCTGGAGCCAGCGGGATACGCAGTATTTT.

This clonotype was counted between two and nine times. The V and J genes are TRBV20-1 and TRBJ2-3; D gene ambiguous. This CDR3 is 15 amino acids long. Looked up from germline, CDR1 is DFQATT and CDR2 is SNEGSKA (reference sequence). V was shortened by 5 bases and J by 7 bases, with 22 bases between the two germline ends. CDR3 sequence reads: CSASVAAGPVYTQYF. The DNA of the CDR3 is TGCAGTGCTTCAGTGGCCGCTGGTCCGGTTTATACGCAGTATTTT.

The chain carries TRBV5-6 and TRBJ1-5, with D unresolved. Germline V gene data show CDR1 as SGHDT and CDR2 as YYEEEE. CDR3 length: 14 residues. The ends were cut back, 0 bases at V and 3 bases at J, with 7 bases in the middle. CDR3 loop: CASSLGRVNQPQHF. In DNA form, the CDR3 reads TGTGCCAGCAGCTTGGGAAGGGTCAATCAGCCCCAGCATTTT.

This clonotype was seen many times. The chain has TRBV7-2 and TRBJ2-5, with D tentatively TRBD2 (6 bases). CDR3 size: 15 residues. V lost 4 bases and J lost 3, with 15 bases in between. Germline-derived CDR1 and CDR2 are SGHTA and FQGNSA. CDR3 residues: CASSSVGLLKETQYF. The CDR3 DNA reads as TGTGCCAGCAGCTCCGTGGGACTGCTGAAAGAGACCCAGTACTTC.

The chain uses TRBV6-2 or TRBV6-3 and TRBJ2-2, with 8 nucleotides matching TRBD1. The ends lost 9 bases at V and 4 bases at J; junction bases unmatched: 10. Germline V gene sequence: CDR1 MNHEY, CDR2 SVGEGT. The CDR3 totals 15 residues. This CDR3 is CASMFQGAGTGELFF. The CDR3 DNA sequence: TGTGCCAGTATGTTTCAGGGGGCCGGCACCGGGGAGCTGTTTTTT.

CDR3 nucleotide sequence: TGTGCCATCAGCGCGACTAGCGGCCTACAATACAATGAGCAGTTCTTC. Its protein product is CAISATSGLQYNEQFF. This chain joins TRBV10-3 and TRBJ2-1; 9 bases are a match to TRBD2. The germline V gene encodes CDR1 ENHRY and CDR2 SYGVKD. CDR3 length: 16 amino acids. V lost 6 bases, J lost 4 bases, and 10 bases stayed unmatched.

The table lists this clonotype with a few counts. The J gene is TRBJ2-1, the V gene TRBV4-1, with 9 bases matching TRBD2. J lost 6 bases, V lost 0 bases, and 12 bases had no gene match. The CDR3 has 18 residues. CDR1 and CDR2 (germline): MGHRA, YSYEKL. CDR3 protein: CASSQDSAISGSLNEQFF. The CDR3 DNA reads TGCGCCAGCAGCCAAGATTCGGCTATTAGCGGGAGTCTCAATGAGCAGTTCTTC.

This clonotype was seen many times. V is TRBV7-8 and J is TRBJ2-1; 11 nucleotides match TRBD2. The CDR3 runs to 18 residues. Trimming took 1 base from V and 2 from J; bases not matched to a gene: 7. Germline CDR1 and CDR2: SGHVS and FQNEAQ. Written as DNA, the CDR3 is TGTGCCAGCAGCTTAGTAGAACTAGCGGGAGATCCCTACAATGAGCAGTTCTTC. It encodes CASSLVELAGDPYNEQFF.

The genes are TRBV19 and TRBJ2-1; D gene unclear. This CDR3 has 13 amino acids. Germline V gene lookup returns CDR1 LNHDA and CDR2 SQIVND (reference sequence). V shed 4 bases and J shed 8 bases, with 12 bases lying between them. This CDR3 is CASSSLGPHEQFF. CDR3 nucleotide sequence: TGTGCCAGTAGTAGCCTCGGGCCCCATGAGCAGTTCTTC.

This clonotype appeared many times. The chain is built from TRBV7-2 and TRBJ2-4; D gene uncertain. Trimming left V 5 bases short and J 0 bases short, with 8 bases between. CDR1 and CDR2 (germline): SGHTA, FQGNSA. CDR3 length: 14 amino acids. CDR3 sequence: CASSASPAKNIQYF. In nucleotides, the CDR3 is TGTGCCAGCAGCGCCAGTCCAGCCAAAAACATTCAGTACTTC.

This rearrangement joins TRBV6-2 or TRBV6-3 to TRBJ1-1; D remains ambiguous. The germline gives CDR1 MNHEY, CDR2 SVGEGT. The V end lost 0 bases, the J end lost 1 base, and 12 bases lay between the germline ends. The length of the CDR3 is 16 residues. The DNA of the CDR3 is TGTGCCAGCAGTTACTCCCGGCGGCGGGGGAACACTGAAGCTTTCTTT. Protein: CASSYSRRRGNTEAFF.

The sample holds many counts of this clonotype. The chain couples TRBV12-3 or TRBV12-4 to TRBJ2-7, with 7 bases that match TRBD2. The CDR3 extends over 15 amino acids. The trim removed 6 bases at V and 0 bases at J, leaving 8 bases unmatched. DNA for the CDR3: TGTGCCAGCAGCTCATGGGGGGGGAGCTCCTACGAGCAGTACTTC. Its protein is CASSSWGGSSYEQYF.

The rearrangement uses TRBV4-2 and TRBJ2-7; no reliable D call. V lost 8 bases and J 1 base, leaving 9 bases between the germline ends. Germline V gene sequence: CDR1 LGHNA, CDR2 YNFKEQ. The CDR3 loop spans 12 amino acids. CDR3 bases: TGTGCCAGCCGCCCCAGTTCCTACGAGCAGTACTTC. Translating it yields CASRPSSYEQYF.

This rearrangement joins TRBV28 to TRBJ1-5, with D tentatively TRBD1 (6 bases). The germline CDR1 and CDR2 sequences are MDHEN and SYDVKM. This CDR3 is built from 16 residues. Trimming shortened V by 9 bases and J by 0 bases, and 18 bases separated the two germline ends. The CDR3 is CASGQFIRNSNQPQHF. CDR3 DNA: TGTGCCAGTGGACAGTTCATTCGCAATAGCAATCAGCCCCAGCATTTT.

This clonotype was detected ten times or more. CDR3: CASSLMGYSNQPQHF. CDR3 sequence (DNA): TGTGCCAGCAGCTTAATGGGTTATAGCAATCAGCCCCAGCATTTT. The chain couples TRBV7-2 to TRBJ1-5; no reliable D call. This CDR3 contains 15 residues. V was shortened by 2 bases and J by 0 bases, with 8 bases between the two germline ends. Germline V gene data show CDR1 as SGHTA and CDR2 as FQGNSA.